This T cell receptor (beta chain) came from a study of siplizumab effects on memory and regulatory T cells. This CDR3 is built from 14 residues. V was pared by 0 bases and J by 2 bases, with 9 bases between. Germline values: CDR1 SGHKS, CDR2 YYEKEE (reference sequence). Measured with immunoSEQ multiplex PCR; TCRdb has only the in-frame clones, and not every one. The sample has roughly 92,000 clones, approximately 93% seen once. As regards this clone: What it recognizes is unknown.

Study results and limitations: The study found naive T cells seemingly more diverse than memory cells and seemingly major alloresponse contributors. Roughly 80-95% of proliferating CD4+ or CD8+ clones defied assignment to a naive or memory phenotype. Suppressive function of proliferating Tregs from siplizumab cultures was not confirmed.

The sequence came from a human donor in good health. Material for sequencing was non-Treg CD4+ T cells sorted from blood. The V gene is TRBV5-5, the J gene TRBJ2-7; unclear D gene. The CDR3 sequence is CASSLAGKPYEQYF. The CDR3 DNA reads TGTGCCAGCAGCTTGGCCGGCAAGCCCTACGAGCAGTACTTC.